The 26 T cell receptor beta chains below all came from one sample that was sequenced in a study of T-cell memory formation after mild COVID-19. TCRdb re-called the 5' RACE reads through MiXCR, storing one row per CDR3 protein. The sample has under 300,000 distinct CDR3 sequences; roughly a tenth are singletons. Sequencing used PBMCs or a T cell subset sorted from them (not recorded which). These receptors came from a man in his late teens or twenties who had mild COVID-19 (a few samples of this study predate the infection). Cell type and time point are not known.

This clonotype was picked up many times. V and J are TRBV20-1 and TRBJ2-5, with D perhaps matching TRBD2 (5 bases). The CDR3 covers 14 residues. Trimming shortened V by 1 base and J by 5 bases, and 14 bases separated the two germline ends. The germline V gene has CDR1 DFQATT and CDR2 SNEGSKA (reference sequence). The CDR3 bases are TGCAGTGCTAGAGCTCTGGCGCGAGGGGAGACCCAGTACTTC. It yields the protein CSARALARGETQYF.

This clonotype was observed a handful of times. The chain employs TRBV10-3 and TRBJ1-2; 7 bases match TRBD1. CDR1 is ENHRY and CDR2 is SYGVKD in the germline V gene. J was trimmed by 3 bases and V by 5 bases; bases with no gene match: 3. The CDR3 has 13 residues. The CDR3 nucleotides are TGTGCCATCAGTACAGGGGTCGACTATGGCTACACCTTC. Translation: CAISTGVDYGYTF.

This clonotype has only a few counts. The chain has TRBV5-1 and TRBJ2-3; D may be TRBD1 (5 bases). Germline CDR1 and CDR2: SGHRS and YFSETQ. The CDR3 has 15 residues. V was shortened by 4 bases and J by 1 base, with 13 bases between the two germline ends. The CDR3 is CASSLLDTRTDTQYF. The CDR3 DNA sequence: TGCGCCAGCAGCCTACTGGACACACGCACAGATACGCAGTATTTT.

This clonotype was counted many times. This chain uses TRBV24-1 with TRBJ2-1, with 7 bases that match TRBD1. The J segment lost 10 bases and the V segment lost 2 bases, leaving 4 bases of the junction unmatched. CDR1 and CDR2 (germline): KGHDR, SFDVKD. The CDR3 loop spans 13 amino acids. The DNA for the CDR3 is TGTGCCACCAGTGATTCGGACAGGTGGGAGCAGTTCTTC. It specifies CATSDSDRWEQFF.

This chain's CDR3 is CASSPPRDRVLSDEQYV. The CDR3 DNA reads TGTGCCAGCAGCCCCCCCCGGGACAGGGTTTTAAGTGACGAGCAGTACGTC. This chain connects TRBV7-2 to TRBJ2-7; 9 nucleotides align to TRBD1. The CDR3 has 17 residues. Germline V gene lookup returns CDR1 SGHTA and CDR2 FQGNSA. The V and J ends lost 5 bases and 5 bases, in that order; junction bases with no gene match: 16.

In its sample, this clonotype was seen a few times. V gene TRBV4-3 combines with J gene TRBJ2-3; 9 nucleotides match TRBD2. The junction had 10 bases not matched to a gene; V was cut back by 0 bases and J by 3 bases. Germline lookup yields CDR1 LGHNA and CDR2 YSLEER. The CDR3 contains 18 residues. For the CDR3, the DNA is TGCGCCAGCAGCCAAGATTCCCCAAGCGGGGGGTTGACAGATACGCAGTATTTT. Amino acid sequence: CASSQDSPSGGLTDTQYF.

V usage is TRBV19 and J usage is TRBJ2-1, with 9 nucleotides matching TRBD2. The V gene's germline CDR1 is LNHDA and CDR2 SQIVND (reference sequence). The V gene end was trimmed by 6 bases and the J gene end by 1 base; junction bases not matched to a gene: 4. The CDR3 extends over 15 amino acids. The CDR3 DNA follows: TGTGCCAGTAGGGCTAGCGGGGATTCCTACAATGAGCAGTTCTTC. The encoded protein is CASRASGDSYNEQFF. The whole variable domain, filled in from reference TRBV19 and TRBJ2-1, reads DGGITQSPKYLFRKEGQNVTLSCEQNLNHDAMYWYRQDPGQGLRLIYYSQIVNDFQKGDIAEGYSVSREKKESFPLTVTSAQKNPTAFYLCASRASGDSYNEQFFGPGTRLTVL.

V is TRBV7-3 and J is TRBJ2-5, with 8 bases fitting TRBD2. V trimming: 2 bases; J trimming: 5 bases; junction bases outside the gene matches: 7. The CDR3 length is 15 residues. Germline CDR1 and CDR2: SGHTA and FQGTGA. CDR3 in DNA: TGTGCCAGCAGCTTACACGGGGGGGCCGCGGAGACCCAGTACTTC. Amino acids: CASSLHGGAAETQYF.

This clonotype was seen just once. The V gene is TRBV12-3 or TRBV12-4, the J gene TRBJ1-6; 8 bases line up with TRBD1. With 3 bases clipped from V and 8 bases from J, the junction kept 6 bases outside the gene matches. CDR3 length: 15 amino acids. The CDR3 DNA sequence: TGTGCCAGCAGTTTGTCCCGGGACAGGTATTCACCCCTCCACTTT. Protein product: CASSLSRDRYSPLHF.

The J gene is TRBJ1-1, the V gene TRBV29-1; 7 bases map to TRBD1. The germline V gene encodes CDR1 SQVTM and CDR2 ANQGSEA. V trimming: 6 bases; J trimming: 2 bases; junction bases outside the gene matches: 9. The CDR3 extends over 14 amino acids. CDR3 amino acids: CSVDRDGENTEAFF. The DNA of the CDR3 is TGCAGCGTAGACAGGGATGGAGAAAACACTGAAGCTTTCTTT. Complete variable domain (other parts from reference TRBV29-1 and TRBJ1-1): SAVISQKPSRDICQRGTSLTIQCQVDSQVTMMFWYRQQPGQSLTLIATANQGSEATYESGFVIDKFPISRPNLTFSTLTVSNMSPEDSSIYLCSVDRDGENTEAFFGQGTRLTVV.

J is TRBJ1-1 and V is TRBV18, with D unclear. This CDR3 spans 15 amino acids. The V and J ends lost 1 base and 2 bases respectively, with 11 bases between them. Germline V gene data show CDR1 as KGHSH and CDR2 as LQKENI. The CDR3 bases are TGTGCCAGCTCACCACAGAGGACCGATAACACTGAAGCTTTCTTT. It encodes CASSPQRTDNTEAFF. The variable domain in full, with the rest retrieved from reference TRBV18 and TRBJ1-1, is NAGVMQNPRHLVRRRGQEARLRCSPMKGHSHVYWYRQLPEEGLKFMVYLQKENIIDESGMPKERFSAEFPKEGPSILRIQQVVRGDSAAYFCASSPQRTDNTEAFFGQGTRLTVV.

This clonotype turned up a few times. The chain has TRBV2 and TRBJ1-1; TRBD1 is a possible D gene (5 bases). This CDR3 has 13 residues. V lost 3 bases and J lost 1, with 6 bases in between. CDR1 is SNHLY, CDR2 FYNNEI, per germline. This CDR3 reads CASSDGQNTEAFF. The CDR3 coding sequence is TGTGCCAGCAGTGACGGACAGAACACTGAAGCTTTCTTT.

The V and J genes are TRBV24-1 and TRBJ2-3, with D possibly matching TRBD2 (7 bases). The V end lost 9 bases, the J end lost 3 bases, and 15 bases lay between the germline ends. From germline, CDR1 is KGHDR and CDR2 SFDVKD. The CDR3 consists of 14 residues. The DNA of the CDR3 is TGTGCCACCCGCGGGGGCCTGGCAACAGATACGCAGTATTTT. Its translation: CATRGGLATDTQYF.

This chain uses TRBV12-3 or TRBV12-4 with TRBJ1-1; D perhaps matches TRBD1 (5 bases). The CDR3 is 14 residues long. V lost 7 bases and J 5 bases, leaving 17 bases between the germline ends. For the CDR3, the DNA is TGTGCCAGCACCTTAGGAGGGGTCGGTACTGAAGCTTTCTTT. Protein: CASTLGGVGTEAFF.

This clonotype was seen a handful of times. The J gene is TRBJ2-7, the V gene TRBV6-2 or TRBV6-3; TRBD1 agrees at 7 bases. The CDR3 loop spans 14 amino acids. Looked up from germline, CDR1 is MNHEY and CDR2 is SVGEGT. Unmatched junction bases numbered 4, after V lost 5 bases and J lost 0 bases. The CDR3 DNA reads as TGTGCCAGCAGTCAGGGACAGAGCTCCTACGAGCAGTACTTC. Translated: CASSQGQSSYEQYF.

This chain connects TRBV3-1 to TRBJ2-4, with TRBD1 matching over 7 bases. Germline CDR1 LGHDT, CDR2 YNNKEL (reference sequence). Trimming cost V 4 bases and J 10 bases; bases outside gene matches: 13. The CDR3 runs 15 residues. For the CDR3, the DNA is TGTGCCAGCAGCCTGGTCGGGCAGGGGGTGCTAATTCAGTACTTC. It codes for CASSLVGQGVLIQYF. Using reference TRBV3-1 and TRBJ2-4 for the parts outside the CDR3, the full variable domain is DTAVSQTPKYLVTQMGNDKSIKCEQNLGHDTMYWYKQDSKKFLKIMFSYNNKELIINETVPNRFSPKSPDKAHLNLHINSLELGDSAVYFCASSLVGQGVLIQYFGAGTRLSVL.

This clonotype has only a few counts. The rearrangement uses TRBV10-3 and TRBJ2-3; 8 nucleotides agree with TRBD1. The CDR3 is 14 residues long. The germline V gene has CDR1 ENHRY and CDR2 SYGVKD. After removal of 10 bases from V and 4 bases from J, the junction contained 10 bases not matched to a gene. The CDR3 here is CATSDRGQPDTQYF. The CDR3 bases are TGTGCCACCTCAGACAGGGGTCAACCAGATACGCAGTATTTT.

This clonotype was counted many times. For the CDR3, the DNA is TGTGCCAGCACTCAGAACACCGGGGAGCTGTTTTTT. It specifies CASTQNTGELFF. J is TRBJ2-2 and V is TRBV27, with D unresolved. This CDR3 region has 12 residues. The ends were cut back, 7 bases at V and 1 base at J, with 4 bases in the middle. Germline CDR1 and CDR2: MNHEY and SMNVEV (reference sequence).

The gene calls are TRBV12-3 or TRBV12-4 and TRBJ2-5, with a weak D call TRBD2 (7 bases). CDR3 length: 13 amino acids. The V and J ends lost 8 bases and 4 bases respectively, with 14 bases between them. CDR3 loop: CASLRGGGETQYF. The DNA for the CDR3 is TGTGCCAGCTTGAGAGGGGGGGGAGAGACCCAGTACTTC.

This chain uses TRBV19 with TRBJ2-2, with a tentative D call TRBD2 (5 bases). This CDR3 has 12 residues. From germline, CDR1 is LNHDA and CDR2 SQIVND (reference sequence). Trimming removed 2 bases from V and 7 bases from J, with 5 bases in between. The CDR3 sequence: CASSIRGGELFF. CDR3 DNA sequence: TGTGCCAGTAGTATACGGGGCGGGGAGCTGTTTTTT. Supplemented by reference TRBV19 and TRBJ2-2, the full variable domain reads DGGITQSPKYLFRKEGQNVTLSCEQNLNHDAMYWYRQDPGQGLRLIYYSQIVNDFQKGDIAEGYSVSREKKESFPLTVTSAQKNPTAFYLCASSIRGGELFFGEGSRLTVL.

V and J are TRBV20-1 and TRBJ2-5, with TRBD2 matching over 13 bases. Trimming took 2 bases from V and 5 from J; bases not matched to a gene: 2. Germline V gene sequence: CDR1 DFQATT, CDR2 SNEGSKA (reference sequence). The CDR3 runs 14 residues. CDR3 residues: CSARRGLAGETQYF. The CDR3, as DNA: TGCAGTGCTAGAAGGGGACTAGCGGGGGAGACCCAGTACTTC.

The rearrangement uses TRBV27 and TRBJ1-1, with 7 bases identical to TRBD1. The CDR3 covers 14 residues. V trimming: 6 bases; J trimming: 5 bases; junction bases outside the gene matches: 9. Per the germline V gene, CDR1 is MNHEY and CDR2 is SMNVEV (reference sequence). The CDR3 loop reads CASSTMTGTTEAFF. DNA of the CDR3: TGTGCCAGCAGCACTATGACAGGGACGACTGAAGCTTTCTTT.

The rearrangement links TRBV4-1 to TRBJ2-1; D is perhaps TRBD2 (6 bases). The CDR3 extends over 17 amino acids. Trimming removed 1 base from V and 10 bases from J, with 23 bases in between. CDR1 and CDR2 from the germline V gene are MGHRA and YSYEKL. The CDR3 region has the DNA TGCGCCAGCAGCCAAGTCGGGACTCTTAAACGGGGGAGCGAGCAGTTCTTC. This translates into CASSQVGTLKRGSEQFF.

The rearrangement joins TRBV7-2 to TRBJ2-1, with TRBD2 identical over 9 bases. V shed 6 bases, J shed 9 bases, and the junction held 6 bases outside the gene matches. The CDR3 totals 13 residues. CDR1 and CDR2 (germline): SGHTA, FQGNSA. In DNA, the CDR3 is TGTGCCAGCAGGTACCCAGCGGGGGGTGAGCAGTTCTTC. This translates into CASRYPAGGEQFF.

About this clonotype itself: Being one base from a much bigger clone, this may be a read error. The CDR3 does not close with the conserved phenylalanine or tryptophan, likely indicating a read error. V is TRBV7-2 and J is TRBJ2-7; tentative D call: TRBD2 (6 bases). This CDR3 is 14 amino acids long. Trimming stripped 5 bases from V and 5 bases from J, with 16 bases between. Germline V gene lookup returns CDR1 SGHTA and CDR2 FQGNSA. The CDR3 loop reads CASSPQTSIHEQYL. CDR3 DNA: TGTGCCAGCAGCCCGCAGACTAGTATACACGAGCAGTACTTA.

This clonotype was observed a handful of times. The chain employs TRBV7-9 and TRBJ1-1; D remains unclear. Germline CDR1 SEHNR, CDR2 FQNEAQ (reference sequence). The CDR3 is 14 amino acids. Trimming took 4 bases from V and 6 from J, leaving 15 bases between them. The CDR3 here is CASSSRTAGPEAFF. Written as DNA, the CDR3 is TGTGCCAGCAGCTCTCGGACGGCTGGACCTGAAGCTTTCTTT. Using reference TRBV7-9 and TRBJ1-1 for the parts outside the CDR3, the full variable domain is DTGVSQNPRHKITKRGQNVTFRCDPISEHNRLYWYRQTLGQGPEFLTYFQNEAQLEKSRLLSDRFSAERPKGSFSTLEIQRTEQGDSAMYLCASSSRTAGPEAFFGQGTRLTVV.